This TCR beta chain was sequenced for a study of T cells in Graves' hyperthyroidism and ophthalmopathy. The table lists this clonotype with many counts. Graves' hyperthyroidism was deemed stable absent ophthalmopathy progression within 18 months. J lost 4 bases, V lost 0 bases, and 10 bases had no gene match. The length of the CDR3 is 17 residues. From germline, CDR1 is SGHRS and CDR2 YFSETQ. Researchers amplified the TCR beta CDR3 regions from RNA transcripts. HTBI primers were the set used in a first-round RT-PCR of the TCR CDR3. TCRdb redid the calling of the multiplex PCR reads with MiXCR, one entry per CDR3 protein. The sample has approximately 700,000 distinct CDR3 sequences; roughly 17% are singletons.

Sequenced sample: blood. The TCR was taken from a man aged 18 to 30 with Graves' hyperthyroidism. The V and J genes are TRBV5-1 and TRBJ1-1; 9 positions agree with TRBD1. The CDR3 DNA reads TGCGCCAGCAGCTTGGTTTTGAGGGGACAGGGCGGCACTGAAGCTTTCTTT. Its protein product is CASSLVLRGQGGTEAFF.